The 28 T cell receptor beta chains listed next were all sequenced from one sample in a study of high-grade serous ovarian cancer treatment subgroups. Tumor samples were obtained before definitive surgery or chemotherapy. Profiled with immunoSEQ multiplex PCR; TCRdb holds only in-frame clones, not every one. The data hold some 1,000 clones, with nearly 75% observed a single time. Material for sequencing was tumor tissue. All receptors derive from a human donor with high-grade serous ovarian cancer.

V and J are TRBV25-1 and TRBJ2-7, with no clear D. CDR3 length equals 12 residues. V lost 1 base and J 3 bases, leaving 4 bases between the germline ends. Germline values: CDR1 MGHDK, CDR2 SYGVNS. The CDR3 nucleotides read TGTGCCAGCAGTGAATTGAACTACGAGCAGTACTTC. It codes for CASSELNYEQYF.

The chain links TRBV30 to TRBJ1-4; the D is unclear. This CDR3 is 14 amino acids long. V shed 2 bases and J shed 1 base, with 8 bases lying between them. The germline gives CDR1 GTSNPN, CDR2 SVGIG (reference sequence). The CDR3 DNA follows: TGTGCCTGGAGTAAGGGTGGAACTAATGAAAAACTGTTTTTT. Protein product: CAWSKGGTNEKLFF.

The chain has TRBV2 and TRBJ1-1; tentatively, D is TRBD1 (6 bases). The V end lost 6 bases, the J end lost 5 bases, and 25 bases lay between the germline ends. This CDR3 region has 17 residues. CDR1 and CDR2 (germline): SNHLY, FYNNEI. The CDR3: CASRPSGAPEGWTEAFF. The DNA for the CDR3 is TGTGCCAGCAGACCTTCAGGGGCCCCAGAAGGGTGGACTGAAGCTTTCTTT.

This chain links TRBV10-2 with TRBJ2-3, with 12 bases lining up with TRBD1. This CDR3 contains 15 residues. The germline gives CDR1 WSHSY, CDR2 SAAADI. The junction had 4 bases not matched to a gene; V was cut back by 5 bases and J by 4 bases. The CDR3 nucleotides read TGCGCCAGCAGTCCCGGGACAGGGGGCGCAGATACGCAGTATTTT. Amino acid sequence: CASSPGTGGADTQYF.

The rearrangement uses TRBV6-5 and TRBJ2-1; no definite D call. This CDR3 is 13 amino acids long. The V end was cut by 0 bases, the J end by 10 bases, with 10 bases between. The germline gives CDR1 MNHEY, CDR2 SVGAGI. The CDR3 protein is CASSYSTGREQFF. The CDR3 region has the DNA TGTGCCAGCAGTTACTCCACCGGTCGGGAGCAGTTCTTC.

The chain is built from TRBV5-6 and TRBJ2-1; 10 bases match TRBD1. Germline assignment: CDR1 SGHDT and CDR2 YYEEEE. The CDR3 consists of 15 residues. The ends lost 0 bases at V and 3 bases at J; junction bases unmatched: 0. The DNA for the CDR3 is TGTGCCAGCAGCTTGGGGGACAGGGGCTACAATGAGCAGTTCTTC. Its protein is CASSLGDRGYNEQFF. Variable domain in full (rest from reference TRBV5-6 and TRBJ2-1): DAGVTQSPTHLIKTRGQQVTLRCSPKSGHDTVSWYQQALGQGPQFIFQYYEEEERQRGNFPDRFSGHQFPNYSSELNVNALLLGDSALYLCASSLGDRGYNEQFFGPGTRLTVL.

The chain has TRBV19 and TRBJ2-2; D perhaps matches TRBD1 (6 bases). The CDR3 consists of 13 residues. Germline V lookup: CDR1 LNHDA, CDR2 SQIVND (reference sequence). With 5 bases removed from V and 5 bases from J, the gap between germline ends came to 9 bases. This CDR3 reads CASSPQGTGELFF. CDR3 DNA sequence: TGTGCCAGTAGTCCGCAGGGGACCGGGGAGCTGTTTTTT.

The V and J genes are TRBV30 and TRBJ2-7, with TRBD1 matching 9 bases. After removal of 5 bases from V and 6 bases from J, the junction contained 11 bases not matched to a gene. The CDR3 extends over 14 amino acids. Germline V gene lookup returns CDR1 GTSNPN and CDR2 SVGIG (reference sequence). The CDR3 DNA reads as TGTGCCTGGCGCACCGGGACAGGGTTTATCGAGCAGTACTTC. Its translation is CAWRTGTGFIEQYF.

CDR3 in amino acids: CAISDPGLFQPQHF. The CDR3 DNA reads as TGTGCCATCAGTGACCCGGGCCTGTTCCAGCCCCAGCATTTT. The chain combines TRBV10-3 with TRBJ1-5; D gene unclear. This CDR3 contains 14 residues. Trimming removed 3 bases at V and 7 bases at J, with 13 bases between. CDR1 is ENHRY, CDR2 SYGVKD, per germline.

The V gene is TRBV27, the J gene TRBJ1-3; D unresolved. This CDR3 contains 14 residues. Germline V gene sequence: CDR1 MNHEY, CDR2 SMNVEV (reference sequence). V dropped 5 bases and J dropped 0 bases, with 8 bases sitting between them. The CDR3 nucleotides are TGTGCCAGCAGTCCACGTCTCTCTGGAAACACCATATATTTT. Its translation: CASSPRLSGNTIYF.

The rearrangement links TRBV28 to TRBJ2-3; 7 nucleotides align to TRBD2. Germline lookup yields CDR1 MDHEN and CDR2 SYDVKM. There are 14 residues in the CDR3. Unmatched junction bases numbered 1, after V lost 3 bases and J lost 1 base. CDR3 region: CASSFLAGTDTQYF. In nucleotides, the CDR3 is TGTGCCAGCAGTTTCCTAGCGGGCACAGATACGCAGTATTTT.

The CDR3 is CASSLLSNQPQHF. The CDR3 DNA is TGCGCCAGCAGTTTGCTGAGCAATCAGCCCCAGCATTTT. The rearrangement uses TRBV5-1 and TRBJ1-5, with D uncertain. Trimming removed 5 bases at V and 1 base at J, with 7 bases between. Germline loops: CDR1 SGHRS, CDR2 YFSETQ. This CDR3 has 13 amino acids. The full variable domain, its missing parts supplied by reference TRBV5-1 and TRBJ1-5, is KAGVTQTPRYLIKTRGQQVTLSCSPISGHRSVSWYQQTPGQGLQFLFEYFSETQRNKGNFPGRFSGRQFSNSRSEMNVSTLELGDSALYLCASSLLSNQPQHFGDGTRLSIL.

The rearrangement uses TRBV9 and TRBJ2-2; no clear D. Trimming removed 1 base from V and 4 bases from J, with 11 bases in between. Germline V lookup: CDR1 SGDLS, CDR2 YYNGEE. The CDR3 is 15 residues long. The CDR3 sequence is CASSVNPTATGELFF. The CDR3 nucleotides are TGTGCCAGCAGCGTAAACCCCACAGCCACCGGGGAGCTGTTTTTT.

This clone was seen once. The CDR3 sequence: CSVEPRDSYGYTF. DNA of the CDR3: TGCAGCGTTGAGCCGCGGGACAGTTATGGCTACACCTTC. J is TRBJ1-2 and V is TRBV29-1; 7 positions agree with TRBD1. Germline CDR1 SQVTM, CDR2 ANQGSEA. J was trimmed by 5 bases and V by 3 bases; bases with no gene match: 6. The length of the CDR3 is 13 residues.

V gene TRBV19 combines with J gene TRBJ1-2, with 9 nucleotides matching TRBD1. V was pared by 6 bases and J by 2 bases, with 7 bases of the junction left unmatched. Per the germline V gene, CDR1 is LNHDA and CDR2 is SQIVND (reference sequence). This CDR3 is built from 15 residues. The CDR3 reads CASREQGAINYGYTF. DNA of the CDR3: TGTGCCAGTAGAGAACAGGGGGCGATCAACTATGGCTACACCTTC.

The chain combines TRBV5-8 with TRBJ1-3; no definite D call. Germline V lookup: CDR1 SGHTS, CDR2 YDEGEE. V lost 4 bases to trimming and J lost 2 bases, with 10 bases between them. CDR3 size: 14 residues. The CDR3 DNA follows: TGTGCCAGCAGCCTAACAGTGGCTGGAAACACCATATATTTT. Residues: CASSLTVAGNTIYF.

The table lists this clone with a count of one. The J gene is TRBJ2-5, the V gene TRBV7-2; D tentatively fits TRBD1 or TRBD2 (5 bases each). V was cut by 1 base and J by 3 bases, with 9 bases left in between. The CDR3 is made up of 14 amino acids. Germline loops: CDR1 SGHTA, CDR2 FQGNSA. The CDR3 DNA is TGTGCCAGCAGCTTAGGGGGGATTGAAGAGACCCAGTACTTC. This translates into CASSLGGIEETQYF.

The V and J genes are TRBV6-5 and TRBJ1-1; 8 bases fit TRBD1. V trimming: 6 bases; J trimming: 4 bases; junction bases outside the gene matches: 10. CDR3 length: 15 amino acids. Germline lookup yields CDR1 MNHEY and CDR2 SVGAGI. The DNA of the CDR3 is TGTGCCAGCAGCCGGACAGGGACCAGGAGCACTGAAGCTTTCTTT. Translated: CASSRTGTRSTEAFF.

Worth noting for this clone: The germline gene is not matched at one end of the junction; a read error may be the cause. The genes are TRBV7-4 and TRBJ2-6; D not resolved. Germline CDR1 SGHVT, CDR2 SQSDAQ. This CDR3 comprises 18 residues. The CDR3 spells CASSDRYCSQSRANVLTF. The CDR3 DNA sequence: TGTGCCAGCAGCGATAGATATTGCTCACAAAGTCGGGCCAACGTCCTGACTTTT.

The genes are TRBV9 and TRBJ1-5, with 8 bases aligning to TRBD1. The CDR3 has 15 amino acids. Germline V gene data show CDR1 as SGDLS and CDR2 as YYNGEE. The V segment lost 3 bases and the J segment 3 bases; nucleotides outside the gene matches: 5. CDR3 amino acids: CASSATGDNNQPQHF. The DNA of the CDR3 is TGTGCCAGCAGCGCGACAGGGGATAACAATCAGCCCCAGCATTTT.

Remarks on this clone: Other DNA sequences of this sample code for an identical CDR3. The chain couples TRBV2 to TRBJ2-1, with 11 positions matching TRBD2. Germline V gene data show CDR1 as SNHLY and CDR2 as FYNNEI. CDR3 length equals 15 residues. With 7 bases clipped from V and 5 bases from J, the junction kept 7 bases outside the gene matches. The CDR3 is CASNQGTSGNNEQFF. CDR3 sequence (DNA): TGTGCCAGCAATCAAGGGACTAGCGGAAACAATGAGCAGTTCTTC.

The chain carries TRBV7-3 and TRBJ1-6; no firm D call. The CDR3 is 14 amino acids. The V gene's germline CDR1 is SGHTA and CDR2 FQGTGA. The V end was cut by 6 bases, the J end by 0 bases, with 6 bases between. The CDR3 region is CASSLSSYNSPLHF. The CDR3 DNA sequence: TGTGCCAGCAGTCTCAGCTCCTATAATTCACCCCTCCACTTT.

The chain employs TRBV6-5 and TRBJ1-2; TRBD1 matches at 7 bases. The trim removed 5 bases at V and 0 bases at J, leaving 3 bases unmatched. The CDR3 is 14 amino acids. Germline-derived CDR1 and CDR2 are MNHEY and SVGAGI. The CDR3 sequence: CASSHRGPNYGYTF. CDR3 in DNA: TGTGCCAGCAGTCACAGGGGACCTAACTATGGCTACACCTTC.

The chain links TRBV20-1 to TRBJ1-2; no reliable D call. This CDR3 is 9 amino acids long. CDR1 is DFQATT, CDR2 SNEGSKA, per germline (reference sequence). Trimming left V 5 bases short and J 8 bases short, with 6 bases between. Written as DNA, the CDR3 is TGCAGTGCTTATACAGGCTACACCTTC. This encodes CSAYTGYTF.

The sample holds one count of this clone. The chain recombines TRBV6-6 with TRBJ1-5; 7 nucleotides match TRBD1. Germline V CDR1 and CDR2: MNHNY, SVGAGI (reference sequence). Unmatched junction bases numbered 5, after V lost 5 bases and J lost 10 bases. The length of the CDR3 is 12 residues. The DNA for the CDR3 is TGTGCCAGCAGTGCCACAGGGGACCCCCAGCATTTT. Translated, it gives CASSATGDPQHF.

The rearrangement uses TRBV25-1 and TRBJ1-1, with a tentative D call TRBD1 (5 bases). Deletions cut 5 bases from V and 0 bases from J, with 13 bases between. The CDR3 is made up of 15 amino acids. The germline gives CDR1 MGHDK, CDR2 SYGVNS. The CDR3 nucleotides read TGTGCCAGCAGTCAGGGCCCGTTCATGAACACTGAAGCTTTCTTT. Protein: CASSQGPFMNTEAFF.

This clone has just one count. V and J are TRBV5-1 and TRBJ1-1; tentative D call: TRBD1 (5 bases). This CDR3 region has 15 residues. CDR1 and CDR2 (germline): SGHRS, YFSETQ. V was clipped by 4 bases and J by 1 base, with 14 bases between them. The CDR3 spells CASSLSGTGNTEAFF. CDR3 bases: TGCGCCAGCAGCCTATCCGGGACGGGGAACACTGAAGCTTTCTTT.

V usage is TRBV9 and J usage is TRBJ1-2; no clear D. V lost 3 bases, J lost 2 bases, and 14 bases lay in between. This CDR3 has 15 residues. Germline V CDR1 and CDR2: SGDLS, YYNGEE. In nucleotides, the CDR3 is TGTGCCAGCAGCGCCTCAGAGATTGGGAACTATGGCTACACCTTC. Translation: CASSASEIGNYGYTF.